The rows below give T cell receptor beta chains drawn from one sample of a study of beta chain features in type 1 diabetes. TCRdb's table, derived via immunoSEQ multiplex PCR, lists solely in-frame clones and lacks some. The sample lists about 47,000 clones, approximately 44% occurring once. Material: stem cell memory CD4+ T cells from blood. The receptors derive from a young man with type 1 diabetes. Each CDR3 is given with its conserved first and last residue. D genes are given only for firm matches. For some rows the clone size is stated as once, few or many, or as a class when expanded; others skip it.

V,D,size,J,DNA,CDR3
TRBV5-1,NA,NA,TRBJ2-5,TGCGCCAGCAGCTTGAGCGGGACCCAGTACTTC,CASSLSGTQYF
TRBV4-2,NA,few,TRBJ2-5,TGTGCCAGCAGCCAAGTTGGGTCGGGGTGGGGGACCCAGTACTTC,CASSQVGSGWGTQYF
TRBV5-1,NA,NA,TRBJ1-1,TGCGCCAGCAGACACGACATACAGGTTGTTTTGGCTGAAGCTTTCTTT,CASRHDIQVVLAEAFF
TRBV18,TRBD2,few,TRBJ2-7,TGTGCCAGCTCACCAGGAGCGGGAGTAGACTACGAGCAGTACTTC,CASSPGAGVDYEQYF
TRBV5-1,TRBD2,NA,TRBJ2-1,TGCGCCAGCAGTGTGCGACTAGCGGGAGTGTATAGCTCCTACAATGAGCAGTTCTTC,CASSVRLAGVYSSYNEQFF
TRBV19,TRBD2,once,TRBJ2-1,TGTGCCAGTAGCCGACTAGCGGGAGACAATGAGCAGTTCTTC,CASSRLAGDNEQFF
TRBV7-3,NA,NA,TRBJ1-1,TGTGCCAGCAGCCCTGGGGGGGGGCTACGAAAAGCTTTCTTT,CASSPGGGLRKAFF
TRBV10-3,NA,NA,TRBJ1-1,TGTGCCATCAGGGCTAACACTGAAGCTTTCTTT,CAIRANTEAFF
TRBV7-2,NA,few,TRBJ2-1,TGTGCCAGCAGCTTATTCAGGGTACAGAATTCAACCTACAATGAGCAGTTCTTC,CASSLFRVQNSTYNEQFF
TRBV4-1,TRBD2,NA,TRBJ2-1,TGCGCCAGCAACCAAGCCCTAGCGGGGTACAATGAGCAGTTCTTC,CASNQALAGYNEQFF
TRBV27,NA,NA,TRBJ1-5,TGTGCCAGCGGCTACAGAAGCAATCAGCCCCAGCATTTT,CASGYRSNQPQHF
TRBV30,TRBD1,NA,TRBJ2-1,TGTGCCTGGAGCCCGTGCCCAGGGACAGGGTCAAGAAAGCAGTTCTTC,CAWSPCPGTGSRKQFF
TRBV27,NA,few,TRBJ1-2,TGTGCCAGCAGTTTATCGGCTGGGGCAGGCTATGGCTACACCTTC,CASSLSAGAGYGYTF
TRBV15,NA,NA,TRBJ2-7,TGTGCCACCAGCCAGGACTCTCCCTACGAGCAGTACTTC,CATSQDSPYEQYF
TRBV9,TRBD2,NA,TRBJ2-3,TGTGCCAGCAGCCTGACGGGACTAGCGGGGTCAGATACGCAGTATTTT,CASSLTGLAGSDTQYF
TRBV5-4,NA,once,TRBJ2-3,TGTGCCAGCAGCTTGGCGTCAGGGGGCACAGATACGCAGTATTTT,CASSLASGGTDTQYF
TRBV9,NA,NA,TRBJ2-5,TGTGCCAGCAGCGCCCAGGGGGTTCGAGCGGGAGAGACCCAGTACTTC,CASSAQGVRAGETQYF
TRBV11-2,TRBD1,NA,TRBJ2-3,TGTGCCAGCAGCTCGCGCGCCGGGACAGCGTTCACAGATACGCAGTATTTT,CASSSRAGTAFTDTQYF
TRBV30,TRBD2,NA,TRBJ2-1,TGTGCCTGGAGTGTAACTAGCGGAAGGGAGCAGTTCTTC,CAWSVTSGREQFF
TRBV4-2,NA,NA,TRBJ2-7,TGTGCCAGCAGCCAAGAATCGTCTAGCAGCTACGAGCAGTACTTC,CASSQESSSSYEQYF
TRBV4-1,NA,NA,TRBJ1-1,TGCGCCAGCAGCCGAAGCATACAGCGTGCCACAGGCAACACTGAAGCTTTCTTT,CASSRSIQRATGNTEAFF
TRBV25-1,NA,once,TRBJ2-1,TGTGCCAGCAGTGAACAGGTTGGGAGTGAGCAGTTCTTC,CASSEQVGSEQFF
TRBV7-2,TRBD2,NA,TRBJ2-1,TGTGCCAGCAGCTGGGGACTAGCGGGAGTAGATGAGCAGTTCTTC,CASSWGLAGVDEQFF
TRBV28,NA,few,TRBJ2-7,TGTGCCAGCAGTTTGGAGTCAGTGCCCTTCTACGAGCAGTACTTC,CASSLESVPFYEQYF
TRBV4-2,NA,NA,TRBJ1-2,TGTGCCAGCAGCCAGGCGACGGGCTATGGCTACACCTTC,CASSQATGYGYTF
TRBV25-1,NA,few,TRBJ2-7,TGTGCCAGCAGTGAATACCGGGGCGAGCAGTACTTC,CASSEYRGEQYF
TRBV28,NA,few,TRBJ2-3,TGTGCCAGCAGTTGGGTGGGAGCAGGCACAGATACGCAGTATTTT,CASSWVGAGTDTQYF
TRBV5-1,NA,few,TRBJ1-2,TGCGCCAGCAGCCTCCTGAGGGCCACTCACGACGGAAACTATGGCTACACCTTC,CASSLLRATHDGNYGYTF
TRBV18,NA,few,TRBJ1-2,TGTGCCAGCTCACAGGACCCGGGGAACTATGGCTACACCTTC,CASSQDPGNYGYTF
TRBV7-9,NA,NA,TRBJ1-1,TGTGCCAGCAGCCCACATTCGAACACTGAAGCTTTCTTT,CASSPHSNTEAFF
TRBV11-2,NA,once,TRBJ2-1,TGTGCCAGCAGCTTAGGAGGGAGCCCCTACAATGAGCAGTTCTTC,CASSLGGSPYNEQFF
TRBV7-2,TRBD1,NA,TRBJ2-5,TGTGCCAGCAGCTCAACAGGGGTCGAGACCCAGTACTTC,CASSSTGVETQYF
TRBV9,NA,NA,TRBJ2-5,TGTGCCAGCAGCGTAGAAGGGCGGGGAGAGACCCAGTACTTC,CASSVEGRGETQYF
TRBV9,NA,NA,TRBJ2-1,TGTGCCAGCAGCGTAGATTTCGGTCGGGATGAGCAGTTCTTC,CASSVDFGRDEQFF
TRBV4-3,TRBD1,once,TRBJ2-5,TGCGCCAGCAGCCAAGGAGACAGGGGACAAGAGACCCAGTACTTC,CASSQGDRGQETQYF
TRBV13,TRBD1,NA,TRBJ2-5,TGTGCCAGCAGCTTAGGTCACAGGGGGAGCCCGGCTAGAGAGACCCAGTACTTC,CASSLGHRGSPARETQYF
TRBV18,NA,NA,TRBJ1-1,TGTGCCAGCTCACCCACCGCGGGGGCTGAAGCTTTCTTT,CASSPTAGAEAFF
TRBV7-3,TRBD2,NA,TRBJ2-1,TGTGCCAGCAGCTCCGGACTAGCGGGAGTTGAGCAGTTCTTC,CASSSGLAGVEQFF
TRBV9,NA,NA,TRBJ1-1,TGTGCCAGCAGCGTAGAGAGTTACACTGAAGCTTTCTTT,CASSVESYTEAFF
TRBV29-1,NA,few,TRBJ1-2,TGCAGCGTGAGTGCAGGGCAGGGAAGCTATGGCTACACCTTC,CSVSAGQGSYGYTF
TRBV19,NA,NA,TRBJ2-1,TGTGCCAGTAGTACGGGAGCCCCCTACAATGAGCAGTTCTTC,CASSTGAPYNEQFF
TRBV28,TRBD1,NA,TRBJ2-2,TGTGCCAGCAGTTATCCGGGACAGCAACACACCGGGGAGCTGTTTTTT,CASSYPGQQHTGELFF
TRBV5-1,TRBD2,NA,TRBJ2-1,TGCGCCAGCAGCTTCAACCCTGAGACGGGAGGTACCTACAATGAGCAGTTCTTC,CASSFNPETGGTYNEQFF
TRBV19,NA,NA,TRBJ2-7,TGTGCCAGTAGTCTTATTGGCGGATCCTACGAGCAGTACTTC,CASSLIGGSYEQYF
TRBV5-4,TRBD2,NA,TRBJ2-7,TGTGCCAGCAGCTTGGGGGAGGGAGGGCATCGCGAGCAGTACTTC,CASSLGEGGHREQYF
TRBV15,NA,NA,TRBJ1-5,TGTGCCACCAGCAGAGATCAGCCCGGAGATCAGCCCCAGCATTTT,CATSRDQPGDQPQHF
TRBV6-6,TRBD2,NA,TRBJ2-1,TGTGCCAGCAGTCCTCCGGGACTAGTTAGGTATGAGCAGTTCTTC,CASSPPGLVRYEQFF
TRBV28,NA,NA,TRBJ2-1,TGTGCCGGGCAGTGGCGCTCCTACAATGAGCAGTTCTTC,CAGQWRSYNEQFF
TRBV6-6,NA,few,TRBJ2-1,TGTGCCAGCAGTTACTCGGCAGGGGTACAGGGTGAGCAGTTCTTC,CASSYSAGVQGEQFF